The 26 T cell receptor beta chains below were found in one sample sequenced in a study of OX40 agonist ivuxolimab in advanced cancers. Clones were sequenced by immunoSEQ multiplex PCR, and TCRdb holds only the in-frame ones, with some missing. The sample shows approximately 15,000 clones, about three quarters of them seen only once. The sequenced sample was CD4+ or CD8+ T cells sorted from blood, obtained in a trial of the OX40 agonist ivuxolimab. These receptors all stem from an adult with an advanced solid tumor such as melanoma, head and neck, liver or kidney cancer.

The chain combines TRBV11-1 with TRBJ2-3; tentatively, D is TRBD2 (5 bases). This CDR3 has 12 residues. V was cut by 1 base and J by 11 bases, with 10 bases left in between. CDR1 SGHAT and CDR2 FQDESV come from the germline V gene (reference sequence). CDR3 amino acids: CASSLGLEGQYF. CDR3 DNA: TGTGCCAGCAGCTTAGGTCTAGAGGGGCAGTATTTT.

The V and J genes are TRBV28 and TRBJ2-3, with 16 bases matching TRBD2. This CDR3 comprises 20 residues. After removal of 8 bases from V and 0 bases from J, the junction contained 14 bases not matched to a gene. Per the germline V gene, CDR1 is MDHEN and CDR2 is SYDVKM. The CDR3 DNA reads TGTGCCAGCGTAGGAACTATCCCGGGACTAGCGGGAGGGAGCACAGATACGCAGTATTTT. Translating gives CASVGTIPGLAGGSTDTQYF.

The chain couples TRBV9 to TRBJ2-3; the D gene is possibly TRBD2 (5 bases). Trimming took 0 bases from V and 5 from J, leaving 16 bases between them. Germline V gene lookup returns CDR1 SGDLS and CDR2 YYNGEE. The CDR3 totals 16 residues. CDR3 in DNA: TGTGCCAGCAGCGTAGGTGAGGGTGGCGGGTTAGATACGCAGTATTTT. Its protein is CASSVGEGGGLDTQYF.

The chain couples TRBV5-6 to TRBJ2-5; 7 bases fit TRBD1. Germline CDR1 is SGHDT and CDR2 is YYEEEE. The V segment lost 4 bases and the J segment 2 bases; nucleotides outside the gene matches: 14. The CDR3 has 17 amino acids. CDR3 sequence (DNA): TGTGCCAGCAGCGGAAGAGCAGACACAGGGGCACAAGAGACCCAGTACTTC. Encoded protein: CASSGRADTGAQETQYF. Drawing the rest from reference TRBV5-6 and TRBJ2-5, the complete variable domain is DAGVTQSPTHLIKTRGQQVTLRCSPKSGHDTVSWYQQALGQGPQFIFQYYEEEERQRGNFPDRFSGHQFPNYSSELNVNALLLGDSALYLCASSGRADTGAQETQYFGPGTRLLVL.

This clone appeared once. The J gene is TRBJ2-5, the V gene TRBV9; a weak D match, TRBD2 (5 bases). Per the germline V gene, CDR1 is SGDLS and CDR2 is YYNGEE. V was shortened by 2 bases and J by 4 bases, with 18 bases between the two germline ends. The CDR3 loop spans 16 amino acids. The CDR3 DNA is TGTGCCAGCAGCGTCGGAGGAGCGGATGCGGGAGAGACCCAGTACTTC. Encoded protein: CASSVGGADAGETQYF.

This chain uses TRBV7-2 with TRBJ2-3; D is ambiguous. Germline V gene sequence: CDR1 SGHTA, CDR2 FQGNSA. The CDR3 contains 15 residues. V shed 0 bases and J shed 3 bases, with 10 bases lying between them. The CDR3 is CASSLANPRTDTQYF. The CDR3 DNA sequence: TGTGCCAGCAGCTTAGCGAACCCTAGAACAGATACGCAGTATTTT.

This clone was seen at least ten times. The chain joins TRBV11-1 to TRBJ2-1; 8 bases line up with TRBD1. The CDR3 extends over 13 amino acids. After removal of 8 bases from V and 9 bases from J, the junction contained 9 bases not matched to a gene. The V gene's germline CDR1 is SGHAT and CDR2 FQDESV (reference sequence). The CDR3 nucleotides are TGTGCCAGCGTAGGCGGGACAGGCAGTGAGCAGTTCTTC. Amino acids: CASVGGTGSEQFF.

The V and J genes are TRBV19 and TRBJ2-1; weak D call: TRBD2 (6 bases). With 5 bases removed from V and 7 bases from J, the gap between germline ends came to 12 bases. Germline V gene sequence: CDR1 LNHDA, CDR2 SQIVND (reference sequence). This CDR3 region has 13 residues. CDR3 region: CASSPWAGNEQFF. The CDR3 DNA is TGTGCCAGTAGTCCCTGGGCGGGAAATGAGCAGTTCTTC.

The V call is TRBV5-5, the J call TRBJ2-3; the match to TRBD1 covers 11 bases. The V gene end was trimmed by 5 bases and the J gene end by 5 bases; junction bases not matched to a gene: 7. The length of the CDR3 is 15 residues. Germline V gene data show CDR1 as SGHKS and CDR2 as YYEKEE (reference sequence). This CDR3 reads CASSPGQGAVDTQYF. Here the CDR3 DNA reads TGTGCCAGCAGTCCCGGACAGGGGGCTGTAGATACGCAGTATTTT.

This clone is classed as medium-sized. This chain connects TRBV7-9 to TRBJ1-2; D is possibly TRBD1 (5 bases). V was pared by 2 bases and J by 4 bases, with 11 bases between. Per germline, CDR1 SEHNR and CDR2 FQNEAQ (reference sequence). This CDR3 is built from 14 residues. This chain's CDR3 is CASSLLGTVYGYTF. The CDR3, as DNA: TGTGCCAGCAGCTTACTTGGGACGGTCTATGGCTACACCTTC.

This clone was seen a single time. The chain uses TRBV11-2 and TRBJ2-3; TRBD2 is a possible D gene (6 bases). The CDR3 consists of 16 residues. Germline loops: CDR1 SGHAT, CDR2 FQNNGV. The V end lost 5 bases, the J end lost 4 bases, and 19 bases lay between the germline ends. Here the CDR3 DNA reads TGTGCCAGCAGCCTTTGGGACTTGCCGTCCCCAGATACGCAGTATTTT. Its protein product is CASSLWDLPSPDTQYF.

This clone was observed once. This chain uses TRBV5-8 with TRBJ1-4; 10 nucleotides match TRBD1. Unmatched junction bases numbered 4, after V lost 4 bases and J lost 7 bases. Per germline, CDR1 SGHTS and CDR2 YDEGEE. The CDR3 length is 14 residues. The CDR3: CASSLGQGFEKLFF. CDR3 sequence (DNA): TGTGCCAGCAGCCTGGGACAGGGGTTTGAAAAACTGTTTTTT.

The V and J genes are TRBV27 and TRBJ1-1; D is possibly TRBD1 (5 bases). The V and J ends lost 3 bases and 5 bases respectively, with 13 bases between them. This CDR3 region has 14 residues. The germline gives CDR1 MNHEY, CDR2 SMNVEV (reference sequence). The CDR3 DNA sequence: TGTGCCAGCAGTTTCGCTGGGGAGGGGACTGAAGCTTTCTTT. It translates to CASSFAGEGTEAFF.

This chain connects TRBV28 to TRBJ2-2; D is uncertain. This CDR3 has 12 residues. Germline V gives CDR1 MDHEN, CDR2 SYDVKM. V lost 4 bases and J lost 1, with 1 base in between. The DNA of the CDR3 is TGTGCCAGCAGTTGGAACACCGGGGAGCTGTTTTTT. It translates to CASSWNTGELFF.

This clone was recorded a few times. The chain is built from TRBV2 and TRBJ1-5; D might be TRBD1 (6 bases). CDR1 is SNHLY, CDR2 FYNNEI, per germline. V dropped 7 bases and J dropped 2 bases, with 15 bases sitting between them. The CDR3 sequence is 15 residues long. The CDR3 reads CASTRSRTGNQPQHF. CDR3 in DNA: TGTGCCAGCACTCGGTCGAGGACAGGCAATCAGCCCCAGCATTTT. Full variable domain (outside the CDR3, taken from reference TRBV2 and TRBJ1-5): EPEVTQTPSHQVTQMGQEVILRCVPISNHLYFYWYRQILGQKVEFLVSFYNNEISEKSEIFDDQFSVERPDGSNFTLKIRSTKLEDSAMYFCASTRSRTGNQPQHFGDGTRLSIL.

The table lists this clone with a count of one. The V gene is TRBV27, the J gene TRBJ2-1; tentative D call: TRBD2 (7 bases). CDR3 length: 15 residues. The V gene's germline CDR1 is MNHEY and CDR2 SMNVEV (reference sequence). Trimming removed 5 bases from V and 8 bases from J, with 19 bases in between. In nucleotides, the CDR3 is TGTGCCAGCAGTCCCCGGGGGGCCCTTGGTCATGAGCAGTTCTTC. Its protein product is CASSPRGALGHEQFF.

The J gene is TRBJ1-1, the V gene TRBV2, with D tentatively TRBD1 (6 bases). The CDR3 loop spans 15 amino acids. V was cut by 1 base and J by 0 bases, with 9 bases left in between. The germline gives CDR1 SNHLY, CDR2 FYNNEI. CDR3 coding DNA: TGTGCCAGCAGTGAAGAGGGGGAGTTGAACACTGAAGCTTTCTTT. Translation gives CASSEEGELNTEAFF.

The chain couples TRBV15 to TRBJ2-1; D unresolved. Germline V CDR1 and CDR2: LNHNV, YYDKDF (reference sequence). The CDR3 has 13 residues. V lost 3 bases and J lost 5, with 8 bases in between. The CDR3 is CATSREAHNEQFF. As DNA, the CDR3 is TGTGCCACCAGCAGGGAAGCCCACAATGAGCAGTTCTTC.

The J gene is TRBJ2-1, the V gene TRBV27; 11 bases align to TRBD2. V shed 5 bases, J shed 5 bases, and the junction held 8 bases outside the gene matches. CDR1 and CDR2 (germline): MNHEY, SMNVEV (reference sequence). The CDR3 loop spans 16 amino acids. The CDR3 sequence is CASSPIAGGRDNEQFF. DNA of the CDR3: TGTGCCAGCAGTCCCATAGCGGGAGGGAGGGACAATGAGCAGTTCTTC.

CDR3 sequence (DNA): TGTGCCAGCAGTTTAAACCCTAGCAGTAGCACAGATACGCAGTATTTT. It specifies CASSLNPSSSTDTQYF. The V and J genes are TRBV28 and TRBJ2-3, with a tentative D call TRBD2 (5 bases). Germline V lookup: CDR1 MDHEN, CDR2 SYDVKM. Trimming stripped 2 bases from V and 0 bases from J, with 12 bases between. The CDR3 extends over 16 amino acids.

The chain is built from TRBV28 and TRBJ2-1, with unresolved D. V gave up 4 bases and J gave up 4 bases, with 5 bases separating them. CDR1 and CDR2 (germline): MDHEN, SYDVKM. The CDR3 has 12 residues. The CDR3 DNA sequence: TGTGCCAGCAGTTCAGTTTACAATGAGCAGTTCTTC. Its protein product is CASSSVYNEQFF.

V gene TRBV27 combines with J gene TRBJ2-5, with D perhaps TRBD1 (6 bases). The V end lost 5 bases, the J end lost 11 bases, and 18 bases lay between the germline ends. The CDR3 is made up of 13 amino acids. Germline CDR1 and CDR2: MNHEY and SMNVEV (reference sequence). This CDR3 is CASSHPRGREQYF. For the CDR3, the DNA is TGTGCCAGCAGTCATCCCAGGGGTAGGGAGCAGTACTTC.

This rearrangement joins TRBV6-5 to TRBJ1-1; TRBD1 is a possible D gene (6 bases). CDR1 MNHEY and CDR2 SVGAGI come from the germline V gene. Trimming cost V 6 bases and J 1 base, with 9 bases left between them. This CDR3 is 13 amino acids long. CDR3 nucleotide sequence: TGTGCCAGCAGGGACAGAACGAACACTGAAGCTTTCTTT. It specifies CASRDRTNTEAFF.

The V call is TRBV10-3, the J call TRBJ2-4; D is undetermined. The CDR3 extends over 15 amino acids. The germline V gene encodes CDR1 ENHRY and CDR2 SYGVKD. V was cut by 2 bases and J by 2 bases, with 10 bases left in between. The CDR3 bases are TGTGCCATCAGTGAGGGGTGGGGTACCAAAAACATTCAGTACTTC. Its protein is CAISEGWGTKNIQYF.

The J gene is TRBJ2-7, the V gene TRBV4-1; 8 bases agree with TRBD1. The V and J ends lost 2 bases and 0 bases, in that order; junction bases with no gene match: 6. Germline V lookup: CDR1 MGHRA, CDR2 YSYEKL. CDR3 length: 16 residues. CDR3 sequence: CASSQTAGTGSYEQYF. The CDR3 bases are TGCGCCAGCAGCCAAACAGCCGGGACAGGCTCCTACGAGCAGTACTTC.

By share, this clone ranks as medium-sized. In DNA, the CDR3 is TGTGCCAGCAGCTTAGGCCGGGCAAACTCTGGAAACACCATATATTTT. This sequence encodes CASSLGRANSGNTIYF. J is TRBJ1-3 and V is TRBV13; the D is unclear. This CDR3 is built from 16 residues. Germline-derived CDR1 and CDR2 are PRHDT and FYEKMQ (reference sequence). V dropped 0 bases and J dropped 0 bases, with 9 bases sitting between them.